This TCR beta chain is drawn from a study of cytomegalovirus exposure and HLA in healthy donors. General study results and limits: Rarity held for most TCR sequences, but there were some public TCRs that occurred in many donors.

In regard to this clone: Its antigen is unidentified.

Trimming removed 5 bases at V and 0 bases at J, with 10 bases between. This CDR3 has 13 amino acids. Germline V lookup: CDR1 SQVTM, CDR2 ANQGSEA. Both 60 Vbeta primers and 13 Jbeta primers went into the PCR. The table came from immunoSEQ multiplex PCR; TCRdb's copy has only in-frame clones and leaves some out. This sample carries some 190,000 clones, roughly three quarters of them seen once, and the ten largest clones take more than 1.5%. The chain couples TRBV29-1 to TRBJ1-1; the D gene is possibly TRBD1 (6 bases). Source material: PBMCs. The receptor was isolated from a woman in her forties or fifties in good health and CMV-seronegative. The CDR3 nucleotides are TGCAGCGTTCACAGGGACATGAACACTGAAGCTTTCTTT. Translating it yields CSVHRDMNTEAFF.